One sample yielded the 10 T cell receptor beta chains listed below, sequenced in a study of T cells expressing NK-cell markers. TCRdb derives one entry per CDR3 protein from the 5' RACE reads, leaving out DNA. The sample table includes about 410,000 distinct CDR3 sequences. The sequenced sample consisted of blood T cells: a sorted CD56 or NKG2C T cell subset, CD4+ or CD8+ T cells, or bulk PBMC T cells (not recorded which). All receptors derive from a woman in her forties or fifties in good health.

CDR3 protein: CSAPTSGGQETQYF. V gene TRBV20-1 combines with J gene TRBJ2-5; the TCRdb call, TRBD2, lacks DNA for checking. The CDR3 has 14 residues. Germline V gene sequence: CDR1 DFQATT, CDR2 SNEGSKA (reference sequence).

The rearrangement links TRBV6-5 to TRBJ2-5; TCRdb returns TRBD1, unconfirmable since there is no DNA. This CDR3 is 14 amino acids long. Germline loops: CDR1 MNHEY, CDR2 SVGAGI. This chain's CDR3 is CASSMQDREETQYF.

The V call is TRBV20-1, the J call TRBJ2-7; no DNA is available, so the TRBD1 call from TCRdb remains unchecked. Per the germline V gene, CDR1 is DFQATT and CDR2 is SNEGSKA (reference sequence). This CDR3 is built from 12 residues. The CDR3 sequence is CGGQSGRDEQYF.

The chain has TRBV6-5 and TRBJ1-1; TCRdb's D call, TRBD1, is unchecked because there is no DNA. The CDR3 is made up of 14 amino acids. Germline V gene data show CDR1 as MNHEY and CDR2 as SVGAGI. CDR3 loop: CASSYSSPVVEAFF.

The chain carries TRBV7-8 and TRBJ2-1; there is no DNA to check the TCRdb D call of TRBD2. The germline gives CDR1 SGHVS, CDR2 FQNEAQ. The CDR3 has 14 residues. CDR3 region: CASRLAGGTDEQFF.

This sequence joins TRBV5-1 and TRBJ2-1; the TCRdb call, TRBD2, lacks DNA for checking. This CDR3 is built from 16 residues. Germline-derived CDR1 and CDR2 are SGHRS and YFSETQ. This CDR3 reads CASSLSLRERNNEQFF. Variable domain in full (rest from reference TRBV5-1 and TRBJ2-1): KAGVTQTPRYLIKTRGQQVTLSCSPISGHRSVSWYQQTPGQGLQFLFEYFSETQRNKGNFPGRFSGRQFSNSRSEMNVSTLELGDSALYLCASSLSLRERNNEQFFGPGTRLTVL.

The chain recombines TRBV6-5 with TRBJ2-1; the D call from TCRdb, TRBD2, cannot be confirmed without DNA. CDR3 length equals 15 residues. From germline, CDR1 is MNHEY and CDR2 SVGAGI. The CDR3 loop reads CASRMGGSSYNEQFF.

The V gene is TRBV19, the J gene TRBJ2-3; there is no DNA to check the TCRdb D call of TRBD2. Germline V gives CDR1 LNHDA, CDR2 SQIVND (reference sequence). CDR3 length: 17 amino acids. Here the CDR3 reads CASSIPSLAGGTDTQYF.

The chain has TRBV6-5 and TRBJ2-1; there is no DNA to check the TCRdb D call of TRBD1. Germline V lookup: CDR1 MNHEY, CDR2 SVGAGI. The CDR3 runs 13 residues. The CDR3 here is CASSYSTGGVGFF.

The chain has TRBV12-3 or TRBV12-4 and TRBJ1-5; the D call of TRBD1 rests on TCRdb alone, since no DNA is present to check it. The CDR3 length is 15 residues. The CDR3: CASSLGQGVNQPQHF.